A few counts support the clone carrying this TCR beta chain. TCRdb itself ran the PCR reads through MiXCR, one entry per CDR3 protein. The sample records some 1,500 distinct CDR3 sequences, 35% to 50% being singletons. This sample is part of a study of immune characterization of retroperitoneal liposarcoma. CDR1 is MNHNS and CDR2 is SASEGT in the germline V gene. CDR3 length: 15 residues. Deletions cut 8 bases from V and 0 bases from J, with 11 bases between. The sample comprised tumor tissue. The chain recombines TRBV6-1 with TRBJ2-6; D gene unclear. The sequence was obtained from a female donor with retroperitoneal liposarcoma. CDR3: CASRPDRSGANVLTF. The CDR3 DNA is TGTGCCAGCCGCCCGGACCGCTCTGGGGCCAACGTCCTGACTTTC.